A single sample is the source of the 10 T cell receptor beta chains below, sequenced in a study of cytomegalovirus exposure and HLA in healthy donors. The PCR employed 60 Vbeta primers together with 13 Jbeta primers. The assay was immunoSEQ multiplex PCR, and TCRdb's table has in-frame clones only and misses some. The data contain around 150,000 clones, about 77% of them singletons. Sequences were obtained from PBMCs. All receptors come from a woman aged 40 to 49 in good health and CMV-seronegative.

The V and J genes are TRBV10-3 and TRBJ2-2; no reliable D call. The length of the CDR3 is 13 residues. V gave up 0 bases and J gave up 14 bases, with 13 bases separating them. The germline V gene encodes CDR1 ENHRY and CDR2 SYGVKD. The CDR3 spells CAISESGTADLFF. As DNA, the CDR3 is TGTGCCATCAGTGAGTCCGGCACCGCGGATCTGTTTTTT.

This clone was seen only once. V gene TRBV7-9 combines with J gene TRBJ1-1; tentatively, D is TRBD1 (6 bases). Germline CDR1 SEHNR, CDR2 FQNEAQ (reference sequence). V lost 5 bases and J lost 4, with 17 bases in between. This CDR3 has 15 amino acids. CDR3 region: CASSQEVGASTEAFF. DNA for the CDR3: TGTGCCAGCAGCCAAGAGGTGGGGGCATCCACTGAAGCTTTCTTT.

The J gene is TRBJ1-1, the V gene TRBV7-9; D perhaps matches TRBD1 (6 bases). The CDR3 runs to 14 residues. The V gene's germline CDR1 is SEHNR and CDR2 FQNEAQ (reference sequence). Trimming pared 2 bases from V and 7 bases from J, leaving 14 bases between. This chain's CDR3 is CASSLRTGICEAFF. CDR3 sequence (DNA): TGTGCCAGCAGCTTAAGAACAGGGATTTGTGAAGCTTTCTTT.

The chain recombines TRBV9 with TRBJ2-4; a weak D match, TRBD1 (5 bases). The CDR3 extends over 14 amino acids. Germline V gives CDR1 SGDLS, CDR2 YYNGEE. Trimming took 0 bases from V and 5 from J, leaving 9 bases between them. CDR3 region: CASSVGTSQNIQYF. The CDR3 DNA reads TGTGCCAGCAGCGTAGGGACATCCCAAAACATTCAGTACTTC.

The chain employs TRBV14 and TRBJ2-1, with TRBD1 matching 8 bases. The J segment lost 2 bases and the V segment lost 4 bases, leaving 7 bases of the junction unmatched. In germline, CDR1 is SGHDN, CDR2 FVKESK. This CDR3 is 16 amino acids long. CDR3: CASSPLGQGAYNEQFF. The CDR3 region has the DNA TGTGCCAGCAGCCCTCTCGGACAGGGCGCCTACAATGAGCAGTTCTTC.

This chain links TRBV28 with TRBJ1-5, with TRBD1 matching 7 bases. The CDR3 length is 16 residues. From germline, CDR1 is MDHEN and CDR2 SYDVKM. V was clipped by 4 bases and J by 0 bases; unmatched bases: 6. CDR3 loop: CASSSSTGSSNQPQHF. The CDR3, as DNA: TGTGCCAGCAGTTCCTCGACAGGGTCTAGCAATCAGCCCCAGCATTTT.

This chain uses TRBV5-6 with TRBJ1-4, with D perhaps matching TRBD1 (6 bases). The V and J ends lost 1 base and 1 base respectively, with 17 bases between them. The CDR3 is 18 residues long. CDR1 is SGHDT, CDR2 YYEEEE, per germline. The CDR3 DNA reads as TGTGCCAGCAGCTTGCAGGGGCCCATTTTGGGAACTAATGAAAAACTGTTTTTT. The encoded protein is CASSLQGPILGTNEKLFF. Supplemented by reference TRBV5-6 and TRBJ1-4, the full variable domain reads DAGVTQSPTHLIKTRGQQVTLRCSPKSGHDTVSWYQQALGQGPQFIFQYYEEEERQRGNFPDRFSGHQFPNYSSELNVNALLLGDSALYLCASSLQGPILGTNEKLFFGSGTQLSVL.

There are a few counts of this clone. The chain recombines TRBV18 with TRBJ2-7; maybe TRBD2 (6 bases). The CDR3 is 16 residues long. Germline CDR1 reads KGHSH; CDR2 reads LQKENI. Trimming removed 3 bases from V and 7 bases from J, with 22 bases in between. For the CDR3, the DNA is TGTGCCAGCTCACCCACCCGCGGGGCAGGAATCGGTGAGCAGTACTTC. Encoded protein: CASSPTRGAGIGEQYF.

The rearrangement links TRBV5-1 to TRBJ2-4; D is perhaps TRBD1 (6 bases). V dropped 5 bases and J dropped 8 bases, with 8 bases sitting between them. Germline V lookup: CDR1 SGHRS, CDR2 YFSETQ. The CDR3 covers 11 residues. The chain's CDR3 is CASRKGDIQYF. The CDR3 DNA follows: TGCGCCAGCAGAAAGGGGGACATTCAGTACTTC.

This clone was counted a few times. The chain has TRBV6-5 and TRBJ1-5; 8 bases are a match to TRBD1. The V and J ends lost 2 bases and 8 bases, in that order; junction bases with no gene match: 5. The germline V gene has CDR1 MNHEY and CDR2 SVGAGI. The CDR3 loop spans 14 amino acids. CDR3 sequence (DNA): TGTGCCAGCAGTTACCGGACAGGGAGCAAGCCCCAGCATTTT. Amino acids: CASSYRTGSKPQHF.